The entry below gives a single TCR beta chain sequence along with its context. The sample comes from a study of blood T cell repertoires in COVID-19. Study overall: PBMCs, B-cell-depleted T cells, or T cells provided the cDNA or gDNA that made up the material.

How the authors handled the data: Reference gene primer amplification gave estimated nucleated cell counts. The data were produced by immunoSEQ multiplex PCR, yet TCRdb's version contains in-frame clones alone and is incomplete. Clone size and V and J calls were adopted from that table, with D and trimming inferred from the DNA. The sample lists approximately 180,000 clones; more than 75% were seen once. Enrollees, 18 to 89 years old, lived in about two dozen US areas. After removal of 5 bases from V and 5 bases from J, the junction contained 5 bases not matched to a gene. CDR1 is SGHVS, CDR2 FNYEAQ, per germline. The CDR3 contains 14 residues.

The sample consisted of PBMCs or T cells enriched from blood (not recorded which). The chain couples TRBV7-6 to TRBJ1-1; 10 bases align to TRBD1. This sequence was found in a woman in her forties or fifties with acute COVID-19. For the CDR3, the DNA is TGTGCCAGCAGCGCCGGACAGGGGGGGACTGAAGCTTTCTTT. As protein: CASSAGQGGTEAFF.